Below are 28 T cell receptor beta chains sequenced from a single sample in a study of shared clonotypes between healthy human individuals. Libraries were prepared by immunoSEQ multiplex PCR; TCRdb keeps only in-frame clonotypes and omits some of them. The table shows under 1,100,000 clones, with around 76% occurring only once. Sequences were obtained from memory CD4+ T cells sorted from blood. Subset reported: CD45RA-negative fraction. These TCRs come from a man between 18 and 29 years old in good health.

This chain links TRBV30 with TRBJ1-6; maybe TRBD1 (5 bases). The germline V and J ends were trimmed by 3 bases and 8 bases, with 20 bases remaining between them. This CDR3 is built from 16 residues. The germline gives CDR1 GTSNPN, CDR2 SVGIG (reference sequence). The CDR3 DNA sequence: TGTGCCTGGAGCCCCATCGGGGGAATGCGGGATTCACCCCTCCACTTT. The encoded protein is CAWSPIGGMRDSPLHF. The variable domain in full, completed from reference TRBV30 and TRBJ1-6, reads SQTIHQWPATLVQPVGSPLSLECTVEGTSNPNLYWYRQAAGRGLQLLFYSVGIGQISSEVPQNLSASRPQDRQFILSSKKLLLSDSGFYLCAWSPIGGMRDSPLHFGNGTRLTVT.

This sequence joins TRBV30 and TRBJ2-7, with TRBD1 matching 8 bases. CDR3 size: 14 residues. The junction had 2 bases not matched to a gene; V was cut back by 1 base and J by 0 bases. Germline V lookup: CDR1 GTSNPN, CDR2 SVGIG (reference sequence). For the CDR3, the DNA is TGTGCCTGGAGTGACAGGGGGAGCTCCTACGAGCAGTACTTC. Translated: CAWSDRGSSYEQYF.

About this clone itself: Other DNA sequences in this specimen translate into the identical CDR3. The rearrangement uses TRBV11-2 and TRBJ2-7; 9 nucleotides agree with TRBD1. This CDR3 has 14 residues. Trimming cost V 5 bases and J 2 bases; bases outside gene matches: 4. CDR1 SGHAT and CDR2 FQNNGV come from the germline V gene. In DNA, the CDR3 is TGTGCCAGCAGCACCGGGACAGGGACCTACGAGCAGTACTTC. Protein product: CASSTGTGTYEQYF.

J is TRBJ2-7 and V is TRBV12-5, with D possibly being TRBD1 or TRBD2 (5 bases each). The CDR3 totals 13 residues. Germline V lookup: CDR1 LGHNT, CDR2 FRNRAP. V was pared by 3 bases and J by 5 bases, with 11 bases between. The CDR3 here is CASGLSGSHEQYF. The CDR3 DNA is TGTGCTAGTGGTTTATCAGGGAGCCACGAGCAGTACTTC.

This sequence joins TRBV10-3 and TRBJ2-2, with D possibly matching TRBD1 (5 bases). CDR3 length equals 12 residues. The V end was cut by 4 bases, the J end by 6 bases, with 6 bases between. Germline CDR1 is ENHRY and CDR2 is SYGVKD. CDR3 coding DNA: TGTGCCATCAGTGTACAGGCCGGGGAGCTGTTTTTT. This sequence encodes CAISVQAGELFF.

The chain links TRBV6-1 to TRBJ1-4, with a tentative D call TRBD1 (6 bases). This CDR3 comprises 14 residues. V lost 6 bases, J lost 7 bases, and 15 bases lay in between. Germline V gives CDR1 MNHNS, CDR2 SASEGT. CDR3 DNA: TGTGCCAGCAGCGCCGGACAGACGGGTGAAAAACTGTTTTTT. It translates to CASSAGQTGEKLFF.

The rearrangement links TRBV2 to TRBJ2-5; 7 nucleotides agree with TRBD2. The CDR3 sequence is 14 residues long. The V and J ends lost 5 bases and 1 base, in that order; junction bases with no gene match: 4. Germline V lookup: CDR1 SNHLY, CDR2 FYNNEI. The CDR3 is CASSSGVGQETQYF. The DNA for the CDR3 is TGTGCCAGCAGTAGCGGGGTAGGCCAAGAGACCCAGTACTTC.

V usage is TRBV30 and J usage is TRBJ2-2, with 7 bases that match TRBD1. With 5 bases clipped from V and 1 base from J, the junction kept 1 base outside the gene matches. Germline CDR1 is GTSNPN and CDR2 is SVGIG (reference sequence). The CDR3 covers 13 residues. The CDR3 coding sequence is TGTGCCTGGGACAGGGAGAACACCGGGGAGCTGTTTTTT. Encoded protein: CAWDRENTGELFF.

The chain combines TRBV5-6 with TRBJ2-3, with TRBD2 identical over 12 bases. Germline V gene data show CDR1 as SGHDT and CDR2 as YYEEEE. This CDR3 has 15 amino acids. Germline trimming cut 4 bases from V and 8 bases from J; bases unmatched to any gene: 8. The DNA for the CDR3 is TGTGCCAGCAGCCTCACTAGCGGGGGGCCGGTTACGCAGTATTTT. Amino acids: CASSLTSGGPVTQYF.

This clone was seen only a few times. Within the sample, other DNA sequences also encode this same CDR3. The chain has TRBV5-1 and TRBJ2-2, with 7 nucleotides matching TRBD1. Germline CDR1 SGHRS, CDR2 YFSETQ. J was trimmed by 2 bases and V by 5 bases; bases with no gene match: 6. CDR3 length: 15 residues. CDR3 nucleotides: TGCGCCAGCAGACCCGGGACAGCTAACACCGGGGAGCTGTTTTTT. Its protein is CASRPGTANTGELFF. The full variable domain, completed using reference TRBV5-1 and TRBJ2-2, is KAGVTQTPRYLIKTRGQQVTLSCSPISGHRSVSWYQQTPGQGLQFLFEYFSETQRNKGNFPGRFSGRQFSNSRSEMNVSTLELGDSALYLCASRPGTANTGELFFGEGSRLTVL.

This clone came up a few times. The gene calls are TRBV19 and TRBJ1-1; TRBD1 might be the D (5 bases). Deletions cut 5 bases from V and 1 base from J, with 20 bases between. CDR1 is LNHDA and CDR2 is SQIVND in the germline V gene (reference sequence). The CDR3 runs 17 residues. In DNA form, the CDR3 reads TGTGCCAGTAGTGCTAACCGCCTCAGGGTGGCGAACACTGAAGCTTTCTTT. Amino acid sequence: CASSANRLRVANTEAFF.

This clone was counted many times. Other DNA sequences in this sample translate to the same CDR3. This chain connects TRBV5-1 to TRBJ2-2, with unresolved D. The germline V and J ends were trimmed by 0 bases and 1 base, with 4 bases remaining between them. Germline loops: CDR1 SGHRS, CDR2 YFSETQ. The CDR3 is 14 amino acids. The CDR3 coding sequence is TGCGCCAGCAGCTTGGGACAGAACACCGGGGAGCTGTTTTTT. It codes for CASSLGQNTGELFF.

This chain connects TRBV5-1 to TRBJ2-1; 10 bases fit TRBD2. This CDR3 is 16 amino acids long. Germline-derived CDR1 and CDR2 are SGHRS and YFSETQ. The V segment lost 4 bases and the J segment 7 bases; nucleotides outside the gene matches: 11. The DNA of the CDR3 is TGCGCCAGCAGCCCTTGGGCTAGCGGGGGAAGAAATGAGCAGTTCTTC. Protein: CASSPWASGGRNEQFF.

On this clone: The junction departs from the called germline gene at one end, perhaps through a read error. For the CDR3, the DNA is TGTGCCAGTAGTACGGGACTAGCTGGGTGTGTCTTC. Protein sequence: CASSTGLAGCVF. This rearrangement joins TRBV19 to TRBJ2-1; 9 positions match TRBD2. Germline-derived CDR1 and CDR2 are LNHDA and SQIVND (reference sequence). The CDR3 extends over 12 amino acids.

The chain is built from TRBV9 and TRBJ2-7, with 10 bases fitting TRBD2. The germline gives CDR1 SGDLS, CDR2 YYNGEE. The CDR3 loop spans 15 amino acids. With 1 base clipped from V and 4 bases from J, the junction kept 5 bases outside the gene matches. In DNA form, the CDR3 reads TGTGCCAGCAGCGTATCCAGCGGGGGGGATTACGAGCAGTACTTC. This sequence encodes CASSVSSGGDYEQYF.

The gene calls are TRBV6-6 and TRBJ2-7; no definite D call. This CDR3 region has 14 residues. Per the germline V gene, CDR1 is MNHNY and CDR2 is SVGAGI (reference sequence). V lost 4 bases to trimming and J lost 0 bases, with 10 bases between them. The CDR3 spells CASSFYISSYEQYF. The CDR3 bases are TGTGCCAGCAGTTTCTACATTAGCTCCTACGAGCAGTACTTC.

The CDR3 DNA reads as TGTGCCAGCAGCCGACTAGGGGCTATGGATGAGCAGTTCTTC. Translation: CASSRLGAMDEQFF. The chain is built from TRBV7-6 and TRBJ2-1, with D perhaps TRBD2 (6 bases). The CDR3 has 14 amino acids. The germline gives CDR1 SGHVS, CDR2 FNYEAQ. Between the trimmed V and J ends, which lost 5 bases and 8 bases, there was a span of 16 bases.

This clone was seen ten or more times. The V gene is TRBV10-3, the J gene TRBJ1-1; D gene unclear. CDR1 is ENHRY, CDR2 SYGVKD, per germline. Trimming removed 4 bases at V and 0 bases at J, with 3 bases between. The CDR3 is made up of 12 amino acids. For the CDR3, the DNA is TGTGCCATCAGTGGTGTGAACACTGAAGCTTTCTTT. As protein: CAISGVNTEAFF.

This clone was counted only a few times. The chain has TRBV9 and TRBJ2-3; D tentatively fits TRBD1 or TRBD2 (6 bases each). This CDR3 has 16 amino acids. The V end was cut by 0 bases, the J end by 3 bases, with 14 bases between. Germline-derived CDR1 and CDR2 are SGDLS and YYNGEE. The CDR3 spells CASSVAARRGTDTQYF. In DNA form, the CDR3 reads TGTGCCAGCAGCGTAGCGGCGCGGAGGGGGACAGATACGCAGTATTTT.

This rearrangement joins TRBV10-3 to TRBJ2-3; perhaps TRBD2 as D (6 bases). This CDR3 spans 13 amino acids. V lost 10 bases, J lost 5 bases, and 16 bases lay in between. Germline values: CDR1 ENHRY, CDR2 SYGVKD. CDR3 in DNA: TGTGCCACCTCTTGGAGGGAACAAGATACGCAGTATTTT. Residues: CATSWREQDTQYF.

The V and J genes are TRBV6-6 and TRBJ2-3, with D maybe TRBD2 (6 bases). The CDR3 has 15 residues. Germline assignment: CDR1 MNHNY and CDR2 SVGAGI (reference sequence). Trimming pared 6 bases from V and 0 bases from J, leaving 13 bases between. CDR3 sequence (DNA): TGTGCCAGCAGCCTACGCGGGGCTAGCACAGATACGCAGTATTTT. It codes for CASSLRGASTDTQYF.

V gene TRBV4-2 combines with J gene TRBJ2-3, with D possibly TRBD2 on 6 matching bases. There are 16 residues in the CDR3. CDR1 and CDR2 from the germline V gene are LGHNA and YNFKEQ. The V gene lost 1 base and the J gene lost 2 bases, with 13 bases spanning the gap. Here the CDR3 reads CASSQGISGYTDTQYF. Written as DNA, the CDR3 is TGTGCCAGCAGCCAAGGAATTAGCGGTTACACAGATACGCAGTATTTT.

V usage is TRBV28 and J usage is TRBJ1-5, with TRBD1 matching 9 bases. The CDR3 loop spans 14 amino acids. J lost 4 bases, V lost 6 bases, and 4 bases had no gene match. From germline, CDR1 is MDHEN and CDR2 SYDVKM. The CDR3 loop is CASRSGTGNQPQHF. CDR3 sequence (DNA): TGTGCCAGCAGGTCCGGGACAGGGAATCAGCCCCAGCATTTT.

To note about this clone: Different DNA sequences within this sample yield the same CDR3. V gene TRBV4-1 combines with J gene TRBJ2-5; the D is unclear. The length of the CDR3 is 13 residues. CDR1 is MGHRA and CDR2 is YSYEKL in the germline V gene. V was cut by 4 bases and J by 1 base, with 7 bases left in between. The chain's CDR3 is CASSPTSQETQYF. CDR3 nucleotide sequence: TGCGCCAGCAGCCCCACGTCCCAAGAGACCCAGTACTTC.

The chain's CDR3 is CASSWRQGSGDTQYF. The CDR3 coding sequence is TGTGCCAGCAGCTGGAGACAGGGTTCGGGGGATACGCAGTATTTT. The chain recombines TRBV7-8 with TRBJ2-3, with 7 nucleotides matching TRBD1. V lost 4 bases to trimming and J lost 6 bases; unmatched junction nucleotides: 10. Germline CDR1 is SGHVS and CDR2 is FQNEAQ. This CDR3 is built from 15 residues. Drawing the rest from reference TRBV7-8 and TRBJ2-3, the complete variable domain is GAGVSQSPRYKVAKRGQDVALRCDPISGHVSLFWYQQALGQGPEFLTYFQNEAQLDKSGLPSDRFFAERPEGSVSTLKIQRTQQEDSAVYLCASSWRQGSGDTQYFGPGTRLTVL.

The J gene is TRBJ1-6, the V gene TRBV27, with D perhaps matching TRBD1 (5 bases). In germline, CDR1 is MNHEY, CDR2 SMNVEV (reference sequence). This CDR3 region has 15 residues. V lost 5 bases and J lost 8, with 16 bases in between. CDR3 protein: CASSPLGGDDSPLHF. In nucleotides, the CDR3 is TGTGCCAGCAGTCCGCTGGGGGGGGACGATTCACCCCTCCACTTT.

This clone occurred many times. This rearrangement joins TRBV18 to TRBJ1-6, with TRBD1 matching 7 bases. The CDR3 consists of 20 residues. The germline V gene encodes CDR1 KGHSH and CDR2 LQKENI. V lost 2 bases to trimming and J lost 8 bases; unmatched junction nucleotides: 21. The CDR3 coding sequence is TGTGCCAGCTCACCATTTCCCCACCGACAGGGTAGGTTGGAAGATTCACCCCTCCACTTT. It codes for CASSPFPHRQGRLEDSPLHF. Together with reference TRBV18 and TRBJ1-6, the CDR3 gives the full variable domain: NAGVMQNPRHLVRRRGQEARLRCSPMKGHSHVYWYRQLPEEGLKFMVYLQKENIIDESGMPKERFSAEFPKEGPSILRIQQVVRGDSAAYFCASSPFPHRQGRLEDSPLHFGNGTRLTVT.

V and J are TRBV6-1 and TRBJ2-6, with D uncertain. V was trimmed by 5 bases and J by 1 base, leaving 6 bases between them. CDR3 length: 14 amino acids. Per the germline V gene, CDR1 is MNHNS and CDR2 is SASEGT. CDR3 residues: CASSQESGANVLTF. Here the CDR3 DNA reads TGTGCCAGCAGTCAGGAATCTGGGGCCAACGTCCTGACTTTC.